The 31 T cell receptor beta chains in this list originate from one sample, sequenced in a study of T-cell reconstitution after alpha-beta-depleted transplantation in children. Construction of the TCRbeta library involved unique molecular identifiers. Using its own MiXCR run on the PCR reads, TCRdb lists one record per CDR3 protein. The sample has 190,000 or so distinct CDR3 sequences, roughly 6.5% seen once. The material sequenced was PBMCs, taken before TCRalphabeta/CD19-depleted stem cell transplant. The receptors originated from a girl under two years old with combined immunodeficiency, due to receive a stem cell transplant.

This clonotype was detected many times. The chain is built from TRBV27 and TRBJ2-7, with 7 bases fitting TRBD2. After removal of 6 bases from V and 3 bases from J, the junction contained 5 bases not matched to a gene. This CDR3 is built from 13 residues. Looked up from germline, CDR1 is MNHEY and CDR2 is SMNVEV (reference sequence). The CDR3 DNA reads TGTGCCAGCAGCCCCGGGGGGTTCTACGAGCAGTACTTC. Translation gives CASSPGGFYEQYF.

This clonotype has ten or more counts. The gene calls are TRBV3-1 and TRBJ1-4; D gene ambiguous. V shed 4 bases and J shed 4 bases, with 10 bases lying between them. There are 14 residues in the CDR3. The germline gives CDR1 LGHDT, CDR2 YNNKEL (reference sequence). CDR3 DNA: TGTGCCAGCAGCCCTGGGCACCTTAATGAAAAACTGTTTTTT. Amino acids: CASSPGHLNEKLFF. The whole variable domain, filled in from reference TRBV3-1 and TRBJ1-4, reads DTAVSQTPKYLVTQMGNDKSIKCEQNLGHDTMYWYKQDSKKFLKIMFSYNNKELIINETVPNRFSPKSPDKAHLNLHINSLELGDSAVYFCASSPGHLNEKLFFGSGTQLSVL.

The gene calls are TRBV4-2 and TRBJ2-3; 13 bases are a match to TRBD2. In germline, CDR1 is LGHNA, CDR2 YNFKEQ. CDR3 length: 16 amino acids. The V and J ends lost 0 bases and 7 bases, in that order; junction bases with no gene match: 4. CDR3 in amino acids: CASSQDRGLAGNTQYF. DNA of the CDR3: TGTGCCAGCAGCCAAGATCGGGGACTAGCGGGGAATACGCAGTATTTT.

The genes are TRBV10-3 and TRBJ1-3; D not certain. V lost 3 bases and J lost 3, with 9 bases in between. CDR3 size: 14 residues. The germline V gene has CDR1 ENHRY and CDR2 SYGVKD. CDR3 coding DNA: TGTGCCATCAGTGAATTGACGGTTGGAAACACCATATATTTT. It codes for CAISELTVGNTIYF.

This clonotype appeared a few times. The rearrangement uses TRBV7-8 and TRBJ1-5; no firm D call. The ends were cut back, 4 bases at V and 0 bases at J, with 22 bases in the middle. Germline values: CDR1 SGHVS, CDR2 FQNEAQ. The CDR3 totals 19 residues. As DNA, the CDR3 is TGTGCCAGCAGCTCCGAGGCTATGTGGGCCTCCTTTAGCAATCAGCCCCAGCATTTT. Translation: CASSSEAMWASFSNQPQHF. The full variable domain, with the rest looked up from reference TRBV7-8 and TRBJ1-5, is GAGVSQSPRYKVAKRGQDVALRCDPISGHVSLFWYQQALGQGPEFLTYFQNEAQLDKSGLPSDRFFAERPEGSVSTLKIQRTQQEDSAVYLCASSSEAMWASFSNQPQHFGDGTRLSIL.

Many counts were recorded for this clonotype. This chain joins TRBV4-1 and TRBJ1-2; the D gene is possibly TRBD1 (5 bases). The germline V gene encodes CDR1 MGHRA and CDR2 YSYEKL. CDR3 length: 13 residues. Trimming took 4 bases from V and 6 from J, leaving 12 bases between them. The CDR3 reads CASSLVGRDGYTF. CDR3 DNA: TGCGCCAGCAGCCTAGTCGGCAGGGATGGCTACACCTTC.

Ten or more counts support this clonotype. The rearrangement links TRBV20-1 to TRBJ2-7; no definite D call. Germline V gives CDR1 DFQATT, CDR2 SNEGSKA (reference sequence). Trimming took 0 bases from V and 1 from J, leaving 13 bases between them. The CDR3 consists of 15 residues. This CDR3 reads CSARDRAALSYEQYF. Written as DNA, the CDR3 is TGCAGTGCTAGAGATCGGGCAGCTCTATCCTACGAGCAGTACTTC.

At least ten counts were recorded for this clonotype. The chain recombines TRBV29-1 with TRBJ2-5, with TRBD2 as a possible D gene (6 bases). Deletions cut 6 bases from V and 1 base from J, with 18 bases between. There are 15 residues in the CDR3. Germline loops: CDR1 SQVTM, CDR2 ANQGSEA. CDR3 amino acids: CSVWGGMVGQETQYF. The CDR3 nucleotides read TGCAGCGTGTGGGGCGGGATGGTAGGCCAAGAGACCCAGTACTTC.

In this sample, this clonotype turned up many times. J is TRBJ2-3 and V is TRBV7-9; D tentatively reads TRBD1 or TRBD2 (5 bases each). Trimming cost V 3 bases and J 4 bases, with 14 bases left between them. The CDR3 is made up of 15 amino acids. Germline V gene data show CDR1 as SEHNR and CDR2 as FQNEAQ (reference sequence). DNA of the CDR3: TGTGCCAGCAGCTTGGATTGGGGGTTCCCAGATACGCAGTATTTT. This codes for CASSLDWGFPDTQYF. The whole variable domain, filled in from reference TRBV7-9 and TRBJ2-3, reads DTGVSQNPRHKITKRGQNVTFRCDPISEHNRLYWYRQTLGQGPEFLTYFQNEAQLEKSRLLSDRFSAERPKGSFSTLEIQRTEQGDSAMYLCASSLDWGFPDTQYFGPGTRLTVL.

This clonotype was counted many times. This chain connects TRBV29-1 to TRBJ1-2; no clear D gene. Germline loops: CDR1 SQVTM, CDR2 ANQGSEA. Trimming removed 5 bases at V and 2 bases at J, with 30 bases between. The length of the CDR3 is 19 residues. The CDR3: CSVQPPATEIDPRNYGYTF. Written as DNA, the CDR3 is TGCAGCGTTCAGCCCCCCGCTACCGAAATAGACCCTAGGAACTATGGCTACACCTTC.

There are many counts of this clonotype. This chain links TRBV20-1 with TRBJ2-3; D perhaps matches TRBD2 (7 bases). Germline-derived CDR1 and CDR2 are DFQATT and SNEGSKA (reference sequence). Between the trimmed V and J ends, which lost 5 bases and 0 bases, there was a span of 18 bases. There are 16 residues in the CDR3. For the CDR3, the DNA is TGCAGTGCTTCATCTAGCCGGGGGGCCAGCACAGATACGCAGTATTTT. It encodes CSASSSRGASTDTQYF.

This clonotype was seen at least ten times. The rearrangement uses TRBV12-3 or TRBV12-4 and TRBJ2-1, with 8 bases fitting TRBD1. The ends lost 9 bases at V and 7 bases at J; junction bases unmatched: 8. The CDR3 is 13 amino acids. The CDR3 spells CASTSRGRNEQFF. CDR3 bases: TGTGCCAGTACGTCCAGGGGGCGGAATGAGCAGTTCTTC.

Many counts were recorded for this clonotype. V usage is TRBV6-5 and J usage is TRBJ1-1; the match to TRBD1 covers 7 bases. The CDR3 covers 14 residues. With V trimmed by 6 bases and J by 4 bases, 8 bases remained unmatched. Germline loops: CDR1 MNHEY, CDR2 SVGAGI. The CDR3: CASSYRGLGTEAFF. CDR3 sequence (DNA): TGTGCCAGCAGCTACAGGGGTCTCGGCACTGAAGCTTTCTTT.

In this sample, this clonotype turned up many times. The rearrangement links TRBV29-1 to TRBJ2-1; perhaps TRBD1 as D (6 bases). Per germline, CDR1 SQVTM and CDR2 ANQGSEA. Trimming shortened V by 3 bases and J by 9 bases, and 9 bases separated the two germline ends. The length of the CDR3 is 11 residues. As DNA, the CDR3 is TGCAGCGTTGATACAGGGTTTGAGCAGTTCTTC. Translating gives CSVDTGFEQFF.

This clonotype was seen ten or more times. The genes are TRBV4-3 and TRBJ2-4, with 10 bases that match TRBD1. Germline V lookup: CDR1 LGHNA, CDR2 YSLEER. The CDR3 has 22 amino acids. The ends lost 1 base at V and 8 bases at J; junction bases unmatched: 26. CDR3 sequence reads: CASSQVRKIGVGTGAMLDIQYF. CDR3 DNA: TGCGCCAGCAGCCAAGTAAGAAAGATCGGGGTCGGGACAGGGGCAATGTTGGACATTCAGTACTTC.

This clonotype has at least ten counts. The gene calls are TRBV7-1 and TRBJ2-3; 10 positions agree with TRBD2. TRBV7-1 is placed among ORFs of uncertain function. Unmatched junction bases numbered 26, after V lost 3 bases and J lost 5 bases. This CDR3 is built from 22 residues. For the CDR3, the DNA is TGTGCCAGCAGCTCGGGGGTGCGCTCTATAGTAGCGGGAGGAAGGAGAGGAGATACGCAGTATTTT. Translated, it gives CASSSGVRSIVAGGRRGDTQYF.

The chain recombines TRBV11-1 with TRBJ2-3, with D hard to call. Germline CDR1 SGHAT, CDR2 FQDESV (reference sequence). Trimming left V 1 base short and J 7 bases short, with 3 bases between. CDR3 size: 11 residues. The chain's CDR3 is CASSLEYTQYF. As DNA, the CDR3 is TGTGCCAGCAGCTTAGAGTATACGCAGTATTTT.

The sample holds many counts of this clonotype. V is TRBV6-1 and J is TRBJ2-3, with D hard to call. Germline CDR1 and CDR2: MNHNS and SASEGT. The length of the CDR3 is 14 residues. V lost 8 bases, J lost 0 bases, and 12 bases lay in between. CDR3 residues: CASALSASTDTQYF. Here the CDR3 DNA reads TGTGCCAGCGCCCTTTCCGCAAGCACAGATACGCAGTATTTT.

This clonotype came up many times. The rearrangement links TRBV7-2 to TRBJ2-1; the D is unclear. V shed 1 base and J shed 5 bases, with 15 bases lying between them. This CDR3 is 16 amino acids long. CDR1 SGHTA and CDR2 FQGNSA come from the germline V gene. The CDR3 loop is CASSLGDGISNNEQFF. CDR3 nucleotide sequence: TGTGCCAGCAGCTTAGGAGACGGAATCTCTAACAATGAGCAGTTCTTC.

This clonotype was seen many times. The V and J genes are TRBV29-1 and TRBJ2-2, with a possible D match to TRBD2 (6 bases). Germline lookup yields CDR1 SQVTM and CDR2 ANQGSEA. Trimming stripped 6 bases from V and 2 bases from J, with 10 bases between. This CDR3 is built from 13 residues. The CDR3: CSVYSGNTGELFF. The CDR3, as DNA: TGCAGCGTATATAGCGGAAACACCGGGGAGCTGTTTTTT.

This clonotype showed up just a few times. V is TRBV5-4 and J is TRBJ2-3; 16 bases match TRBD2. CDR3 length: 18 residues. Trimming took 3 bases from V and 0 from J; bases not matched to a gene: 4. Germline CDR1 SGHNT, CDR2 YYREEE (reference sequence). The CDR3 loop is CASSSGLAGGQSTDTQYF. The CDR3 region has the DNA TGTGCCAGCAGCTCGGGACTAGCGGGAGGGCAAAGCACAGATACGCAGTATTTT.

This clonotype has at least ten counts. The chain couples TRBV28 to TRBJ2-6; D remains ambiguous. The V end was cut by 1 base, the J end by 0 bases, with 4 bases between. This CDR3 spans 15 amino acids. Germline V gives CDR1 MDHEN, CDR2 SYDVKM. The CDR3 loop is CASSLFDSGANVLTF. The CDR3, as DNA: TGTGCCAGCAGTTTATTTGACTCTGGGGCCAACGTCCTGACTTTC.

This clonotype was observed many times. The rearrangement links TRBV11-3 to TRBJ2-1; D uncertain. The CDR3 runs to 19 residues. The germline gives CDR1 SGHNT, CDR2 YENEEA. V was cut by 2 bases and J by 0 bases, with 20 bases left in between. The CDR3 is CASSLFYYGSLSSYNEQFF. DNA for the CDR3: TGTGCCAGCAGCTTATTTTATTATGGTAGCTTATCCTCCTACAATGAGCAGTTCTTC. Looking up the rest from reference TRBV11-3 and TRBJ2-1 gives the full variable domain: EAGVVQSPRYKIIEKKQPVAFWCNPISGHNTLYWYLQNLGQGPELLIRYENEEAVDDSQLPKDRFSAERLKGVDSTLKIQPAELGDSAVYLCASSLFYYGSLSSYNEQFFGPGTRLTVL.

In this sample, this clonotype turned up many times. V gene TRBV12-3 or TRBV12-4 combines with J gene TRBJ2-3, with D uncertain. This CDR3 region has 13 residues. V was cut by 3 bases and J by 6 bases, with 10 bases left in between. The CDR3 here is CASSFRVYDTQYF. CDR3 DNA: TGTGCCAGCAGTTTTCGGGTATATGATACGCAGTATTTT.

A note on this clonotype: With a much larger clone just one base away, this may be a read error. Given the absence of the conserved phenylalanine or tryptophan at the CDR3 end, a read error is likely. The chain joins TRBV6-5 to TRBJ1-1; 7 nucleotides agree with TRBD1. J was trimmed by 3 bases and V by 0 bases; bases with no gene match: 13. This CDR3 region has 18 residues. Germline V gene lookup returns CDR1 MNHEY and CDR2 SVGAGI. CDR3 sequence (DNA): TGTGCCAGCAGTTACTCGGTTCAGAGGGGGCCTGGGGACACTGAAGCTTTCGTT. Protein: CASSYSVQRGPGDTEAFV.

This clonotype has at least ten counts. The chain carries TRBV25-1 and TRBJ2-1, with TRBD2 matching over 12 bases. Germline-derived CDR1 and CDR2 are MGHDK and SYGVNS. J was trimmed by 4 bases and V by 4 bases; bases with no gene match: 5. The CDR3 has 16 amino acids. CDR3 nucleotide sequence: TGTGCCAGCAGTGGACCGACTAGCGGGAGTTACAATGAGCAGTTCTTC. Translation: CASSGPTSGSYNEQFF.

There are many counts of this clonotype. The chain carries TRBV25-1 and TRBJ2-7; D tentatively reads TRBD1 or TRBD2 (5 bases each). Germline lookup yields CDR1 MGHDK and CDR2 SYGVNS. CDR3 length: 16 residues. V dropped 2 bases and J dropped 5 bases, with 19 bases sitting between them. Here the CDR3 DNA reads TGTGCCAGCAGTGAAAGGGTTCGAGGGGATGTGGACGAGCAGTACTTC. Residues: CASSERVRGDVDEQYF.

Ten or more counts support this clonotype. V is TRBV12-3 or TRBV12-4 and J is TRBJ1-2; TRBD1 matches at 8 bases. Trimming removed 3 bases from V and 8 bases from J; junction bases left unmatched: 8. CDR3 size: 14 residues. This CDR3 reads CASSFGGTGTGYTF. The CDR3 DNA follows: TGTGCCAGCAGTTTCGGCGGGACAGGTACCGGCTACACCTTC.

This clonotype has ten or more counts. The chain has TRBV5-1 and TRBJ2-1; D call uncertain. This CDR3 is built from 13 residues. V was clipped by 0 bases and J by 4 bases, with 5 bases between them. Germline CDR1 SGHRS, CDR2 YFSETQ. The CDR3 DNA reads as TGCGCCAGCAGCTTGGACCTATACAATGAGCAGTTCTTC. As protein: CASSLDLYNEQFF.

This clonotype was detected many times. This chain connects TRBV6-5 to TRBJ2-6; a possible D gene is TRBD1 (5 bases). The CDR3 loop spans 18 amino acids. Germline loops: CDR1 MNHEY, CDR2 SVGAGI. V shed 5 bases and J shed 3 bases, with 20 bases lying between them. The CDR3 loop reads CASSATRLGAGGANVLTF. The CDR3 nucleotides read TGTGCCAGCAGTGCTACTCGATTAGGGGCAGGTGGGGCCAACGTCCTGACTTTC.

This clonotype was counted many times. This rearrangement joins TRBV11-2 to TRBJ2-1; 11 bases are shared with TRBD2. Germline loops: CDR1 SGHAT, CDR2 FQNNGV. The V segment lost 1 base and the J segment 4 bases; nucleotides outside the gene matches: 6. The CDR3 covers 17 residues. CDR3 region: CASSLVFRTSGYNEQFF. DNA for the CDR3: TGTGCCAGCAGCTTAGTGTTTAGGACTAGCGGGTACAATGAGCAGTTCTTC.